This T cell receptor (beta chain) originates from a study of post-analysis software for immune sequencing data. On the study more broadly: Included courses were relapsing-remitting and secondary progressive multiple sclerosis; progressive-relapsing multiple sclerosis was also included. General study points: Controls had lower frequencies than patients of a few TRBV segments, which included TRBV5-6, TRBV5-1 and TRBV20-1. Relative to controls, patients with multiple sclerosis showed significantly lower normalized Chao1 diversity. Strong co-clustering by F measure was evident for samples that had been prepared in the same batch.

TCR beta libraries were prepared from cDNA with unique molecular identifiers. It was from roughly 1.1 to 9.2 million T cells that roughly 0.5 million cDNA molecules came. TCRdb called the PCR reads again in MiXCR, with one record for every CDR3 protein. The data contain 500,000 to 600,000 distinct CDR3 sequences, roughly two fifths of them singletons. Trimming shortened V by 6 bases and J by 2 bases, and 17 bases separated the two germline ends. The germline CDR1 and CDR2 sequences are SQVTM and ANQGSEA. CDR3 size: 14 residues. This clonotype has just a few counts. Antigen: not known. The chain employs TRBV29-1 and TRBJ2-7; D possibly corresponds to TRBD2 (6 bases). The source of this sequence is a girl aged 10-17 years with multiple sclerosis. Source material: blood. CDR3 sequence reads: CSVVARGLTYEQYF. The CDR3, as DNA: TGCAGCGTCGTCGCGAGGGGACTCACCTACGAGCAGTACTTC.